Shown below are 28 T cell receptor beta chains from a single sample sequenced in a study of cytomegalovirus exposure and HLA in healthy donors. The protocol was immunoSEQ multiplex PCR, while the TCRdb copy is restricted to in-frame clones and leaves out a portion. The table lists 260,000 or so clones, around 91% of them singletons. Sequencing input: PBMCs. The receptors were sampled from a woman in her thirties in good health and CMV-seronegative.

The rearrangement joins TRBV9 to TRBJ2-5; D call uncertain. The CDR3 spans 14 residues. CDR1 is SGDLS and CDR2 is YYNGEE in the germline V gene. The V gene lost 3 bases and the J gene lost 5 bases, with 14 bases spanning the gap. Written as DNA, the CDR3 is TGTGCCAGCAGCGCCACCCCGGGTATTGAGACCCAGTACTTC. Protein: CASSATPGIETQYF.

The table lists this clone with a count of one. V usage is TRBV27 and J usage is TRBJ2-2, with TRBD2 matching 9 bases. Germline V gives CDR1 MNHEY, CDR2 SMNVEV (reference sequence). The CDR3 has 16 amino acids. The J segment lost 4 bases and the V segment lost 5 bases, leaving 8 bases of the junction unmatched. DNA of the CDR3: TGTGCCAGCAGTATGGGACTAGCCCAGAGCACCGGGGAGCTGTTTTTT. The encoded protein is CASSMGLAQSTGELFF.

The J gene is TRBJ2-3, the V gene TRBV2; 9 bases line up with TRBD1. This CDR3 has 14 residues. Germline V gives CDR1 SNHLY, CDR2 FYNNEI. Unmatched junction bases numbered 5, after V lost 4 bases and J lost 6 bases. CDR3 loop: CASSVDRGSDTQYF. The CDR3, as DNA: TGTGCCAGCAGTGTGGACAGGGGTTCCGATACGCAGTATTTT.

CDR3 loop: CASRDRYQETQYF. The CDR3 DNA reads as TGCGCCAGCCGGGACAGGTACCAAGAGACCCAGTACTTC. The rearrangement links TRBV4-1 to TRBJ2-5; TRBD1 matches at 8 bases. CDR1 and CDR2 from the germline V gene are MGHRA and YSYEKL. The V and J ends lost 8 bases and 0 bases, in that order; junction bases with no gene match: 2. This CDR3 has 13 residues.

The gene calls are TRBV28 and TRBJ2-6, with D perhaps assigned TRBD1 or TRBD2 (5 bases each). V was clipped by 2 bases and J by 4 bases, with 12 bases between them. The CDR3 sequence is 16 residues long. CDR1 and CDR2 from the germline V gene are MDHEN and SYDVKM. The CDR3 DNA is TGTGCCAGCAGTTTAATCGGGGCAACAGGGGCCAACGTCCTGACTTTC. Protein: CASSLIGATGANVLTF.

The chain carries TRBV5-6 and TRBJ2-1; D perhaps matches TRBD1 (6 bases). CDR1 is SGHDT and CDR2 is YYEEEE in the germline V gene. CDR3 length equals 15 residues. The V and J ends lost 5 bases and 0 bases respectively, with 12 bases between them. The CDR3 DNA is TGTGCCAGCAGTTCAACAGGGAGCTCCTACAATGAGCAGTTCTTC. Protein: CASSSTGSSYNEQFF.

This sequence joins TRBV6-5 and TRBJ2-7; 7 bases map to TRBD1. This CDR3 has 14 residues. With 6 bases clipped from V and 2 bases from J, the junction kept 7 bases outside the gene matches. CDR1 and CDR2 from the germline V gene are MNHEY and SVGAGI. This CDR3 is CASRKTGRTYEQYF. CDR3 nucleotides: TGTGCCAGCAGAAAGACAGGGCGGACCTACGAGCAGTACTTC.

The chain employs TRBV11-2 and TRBJ2-7, with TRBD2 identical over 14 bases. V gave up 8 bases and J gave up 3 bases; unmatched junction bases: 9. The CDR3 has 16 residues. CDR1 and CDR2 (germline): SGHAT, FQNNGV. CDR3 nucleotide sequence: TGTGCCAGCGTGGGACTAGCGGGAGTAGGGGGCTACGAGCAGTACTTC. This encodes CASVGLAGVGGYEQYF.

The genes are TRBV7-9 and TRBJ2-3; possibly TRBD2 for D (6 bases). This CDR3 is 15 amino acids long. CDR1 is SEHNR and CDR2 is FQNEAQ in the germline V gene (reference sequence). The germline V and J ends were trimmed by 5 bases and 2 bases, with 14 bases remaining between them. CDR3: CASSPGAGFTDTQYF. DNA of the CDR3: TGTGCCAGCAGCCCTGGGGCGGGGTTCACAGATACGCAGTATTTT.

V usage is TRBV2 and J usage is TRBJ2-7, with D perhaps matching TRBD1 (6 bases). The germline CDR1 and CDR2 sequences are SNHLY and FYNNEI. The CDR3 loop spans 14 amino acids. Deletions cut 6 bases from V and 6 bases from J, with 18 bases between. The CDR3 sequence: CASRETRGFGEQYF. In nucleotides, the CDR3 is TGTGCCAGCAGGGAGACCAGGGGTTTTGGCGAGCAGTACTTC.

The chain is built from TRBV19 and TRBJ1-5; possible D gene TRBD1, 6 bases. Per the germline V gene, CDR1 is LNHDA and CDR2 is SQIVND (reference sequence). This CDR3 contains 15 residues. V lost 6 bases and J lost 4, with 16 bases in between. The CDR3 bases are TGTGCCAGTAGGCGGGGGGCGCTTAGAAATCAGCCCCAGCATTTT. It yields the protein CASRRGALRNQPQHF. Full variable domain (outside the CDR3, taken from reference TRBV19 and TRBJ1-5): DGGITQSPKYLFRKEGQNVTLSCEQNLNHDAMYWYRQDPGQGLRLIYYSQIVNDFQKGDIAEGYSVSREKKESFPLTVTSAQKNPTAFYLCASRRGALRNQPQHFGDGTRLSIL.

The V call is TRBV29-1, the J call TRBJ2-1; TRBD1 might be the D (5 bases). Germline values: CDR1 SQVTM, CDR2 ANQGSEA. Trimming removed 7 bases from V and 0 bases from J, with 22 bases in between. This CDR3 region has 17 residues. DNA for the CDR3: TGCAGCGCCCGAATAGAGGCAGGGAAGGACTCCTACAATGAGCAGTTCTTC. Amino acids: CSARIEAGKDSYNEQFF.

J is TRBJ1-5 and V is TRBV27, with D possibly TRBD1 on 6 matching bases. The germline V and J ends were trimmed by 3 bases and 5 bases, with 11 bases remaining between them. Germline CDR1 and CDR2: MNHEY and SMNVEV (reference sequence). This CDR3 has 14 amino acids. The CDR3 here is CASSLIQGYQPQHF. The CDR3 DNA sequence: TGTGCCAGCAGTTTGATACAGGGTTATCAGCCCCAGCATTTT.

This rearrangement joins TRBV4-1 to TRBJ2-1; 9 bases fit TRBD2. Germline CDR1 is MGHRA and CDR2 is YSYEKL. The CDR3 spans 17 residues. V shed 1 base, J shed 2 bases, and the junction held 6 bases outside the gene matches. The CDR3 sequence: CASSQGMAGGPYNEQFF. The CDR3 DNA reads TGCGCCAGCAGCCAAGGGATGGCGGGGGGGCCCTACAATGAGCAGTTCTTC.

This clone was detected once. V is TRBV5-1 and J is TRBJ2-5; no clear D gene. Germline CDR1 is SGHRS and CDR2 is YFSETQ. V lost 2 bases and J lost 2, with 13 bases in between. The CDR3 is made up of 15 amino acids. For the CDR3, the DNA is TGCGCCAGCAGCTTCAGCCTAAATCCTCAAGAGACCCAGTACTTC. Amino acid sequence: CASSFSLNPQETQYF.

Of note for this clone: Other nucleotide sequences in the sample specify the same CDR3. V usage is TRBV2 and J usage is TRBJ2-1, with 7 bases fitting TRBD1. The CDR3 has 15 amino acids. CDR1 is SNHLY and CDR2 is FYNNEI in the germline V gene. Trimming took 3 bases from V and 1 from J; bases not matched to a gene: 3. CDR3 region: CASSEDRSSYNEQFF. CDR3 DNA: TGTGCCAGCAGTGAGGACAGGTCATCCTACAATGAGCAGTTCTTC.

The V gene is TRBV6-5, the J gene TRBJ2-1, with a weak D call TRBD2 (6 bases). CDR1 and CDR2 from the germline V gene are MNHEY and SVGAGI. CDR3 length: 16 residues. V dropped 0 bases and J dropped 0 bases, with 9 bases sitting between them. The CDR3 region is CASSYSPSVSYNEQFF. Written as DNA, the CDR3 is TGTGCCAGCAGTTACTCGCCTAGCGTCTCCTACAATGAGCAGTTCTTC.

The gene calls are TRBV30 and TRBJ2-5; D gene unclear. In germline, CDR1 is GTSNPN, CDR2 SVGIG (reference sequence). The V and J ends lost 5 bases and 5 bases respectively, with 15 bases between them. The CDR3 sequence is 13 residues long. The CDR3 DNA sequence: TGTGCCTGGGAGGTTGGCGTAGGGGAGACCCAGTACTTC. As protein: CAWEVGVGETQYF.

About this clone itself: The same CDR3 can be traced to other DNA sequences in this sample. The rearrangement joins TRBV29-1 to TRBJ2-1; D possibly corresponds to TRBD1 (6 bases). The CDR3 has 14 residues. Trimming stripped 7 bases from V and 4 bases from J, with 17 bases between. Germline V CDR1 and CDR2: SQVTM, ANQGSEA. The CDR3 DNA reads TGCAGCGGTCTGGCAGGGGCCTCGTACAATGAGCAGTTCTTC. Translation: CSGLAGASYNEQFF.

This clone was seen just once. The chain recombines TRBV7-6 with TRBJ2-7, with D uncertain. This CDR3 spans 12 amino acids. Germline CDR1 reads SGHVS; CDR2 reads FNYEAQ. V lost 1 base and J 5 bases, leaving 6 bases between the germline ends. The CDR3 spells CASSLDGHEQYF. In nucleotides, the CDR3 is TGTGCCAGCAGCTTAGACGGCCACGAGCAGTACTTC.

The chain is built from TRBV28 and TRBJ1-2; TRBD1 aligns across 10 bases. Germline-derived CDR1 and CDR2 are MDHEN and SYDVKM. The CDR3 extends over 14 amino acids. J was trimmed by 6 bases and V by 3 bases; bases with no gene match: 4. In DNA form, the CDR3 reads TGTGCCAGCAGTTTTCTGGGACAGGGGAATGGCTACACCTTC. This gives the protein CASSFLGQGNGYTF.

This clone has only a few counts. In nucleotides, the CDR3 is TGCGCCAGCAGCCAAGGCGAGGGCAGGGGTGTTGAAAAACTGTTTTTT. Encoded protein: CASSQGEGRGVEKLFF. The chain recombines TRBV4-3 with TRBJ1-4; TRBD1 is a possible D gene (6 bases). CDR1 and CDR2 (germline): LGHNA, YSLEER. CDR3 size: 16 residues. Trimming stripped 1 base from V and 7 bases from J, with 16 bases between.

The gene calls are TRBV7-2 and TRBJ2-7, with TRBD2 matching 7 bases. Germline V gives CDR1 SGHTA, CDR2 FQGNSA. CDR3 length: 15 amino acids. Trimming at V came to 3 bases and at J to 5 bases, leaving 10 bases not matched to a gene. The CDR3 coding sequence is TGTGCCAGCAGCTTGTCGTGGAGCGGGATGAACGAGCAGTACTTC. The encoded protein is CASSLSWSGMNEQYF.

The V and J genes are TRBV5-1 and TRBJ2-7; 7 bases match TRBD1. This CDR3 has 16 amino acids. The V gene's germline CDR1 is SGHRS and CDR2 YFSETQ. V shed 0 bases, J shed 6 bases, and the junction held 12 bases outside the gene matches. The DNA for the CDR3 is TGCGCCAGCAGCTTGGTGGCAGGGACAGCCAACGGCGAGCAGTACTTC. Residues: CASSLVAGTANGEQYF.

The chain combines TRBV28 with TRBJ1-1; D gene ambiguous. V was cut by 6 bases and J by 5 bases, with 13 bases left in between. Germline assignment: CDR1 MDHEN and CDR2 SYDVKM. The CDR3 has 13 amino acids. CDR3 loop: CASSPSWGTEAFF. The CDR3 DNA sequence: TGTGCCAGCAGCCCATCTTGGGGAACTGAAGCTTTCTTT.

CDR3 protein: CASSLGPLGGEQYF. CDR3 nucleotides: TGTGCCAGCAGCTTGGGGCCCCTAGGGGGTGAGCAGTACTTC. The chain has TRBV7-9 and TRBJ2-7; D is perhaps TRBD1 (6 bases). This CDR3 is built from 14 residues. V was cut by 3 bases and J by 7 bases, with 16 bases left in between. Germline assignment: CDR1 SEHNR and CDR2 FQNEAQ (reference sequence).

The rearrangement uses TRBV28 and TRBJ2-2; no clear D gene. Trimming took 3 bases from V and 5 from J, leaving 7 bases between them. Germline-derived CDR1 and CDR2 are MDHEN and SYDVKM. The CDR3 is 13 amino acids. The CDR3 is CASSLAPTGELFF. The CDR3 nucleotides read TGTGCCAGCAGTTTGGCGCCGACCGGGGAGCTGTTTTTT.

The rearrangement uses TRBV27 and TRBJ2-2; TRBD2 agrees at 7 bases. The length of the CDR3 is 16 residues. The V and J ends lost 2 bases and 2 bases, in that order; junction bases with no gene match: 5. Germline-derived CDR1 and CDR2 are MNHEY and SMNVEV (reference sequence). CDR3 sequence: CASSLRRGSNTGELFF. The CDR3 nucleotides are TGTGCCAGCAGTTTAAGGCGCGGGAGTAACACCGGGGAGCTGTTTTTT.